The 21 T cell receptor beta chains presented below share a single source sample, sequenced in a study of blood T cell repertoires in COVID-19. TCRdb's copy holds only in-frame clones and misses some; the assay was immunoSEQ multiplex PCR. This table holds roughly 230,000 clones, around four fifths found once. What was sequenced was peripheral blood. The receptors stem from a woman in her fifties or sixties with active or convalescent COVID-19.

The CDR3 DNA sequence: TGTGCCAGCTCCCGCCGGGGACAGGGGTCCTACGAGCAGTACTTC. Translating gives CASSRRGQGSYEQYF. The chain combines TRBV7-9 with TRBJ2-7; the match to TRBD1 covers 10 bases. The ends lost 8 bases at V and 1 base at J; junction bases unmatched: 8. The CDR3 is 15 residues long. Germline V gene sequence: CDR1 SEHNR, CDR2 FQNEAQ (reference sequence).

V usage is TRBV28 and J usage is TRBJ2-7; 10 positions match TRBD2. The ends lost 3 bases at V and 2 bases at J; junction bases unmatched: 7. This CDR3 is 16 amino acids long. Germline assignment: CDR1 MDHEN and CDR2 SYDVKM. CDR3 coding DNA: TGTGCCAGCAGTTTGTGGAGCGGGAGGGCCACCTACGAGCAGTACTTC. The encoded protein is CASSLWSGRATYEQYF.

This clone occurred once. This sequence joins TRBV5-1 and TRBJ2-1; possible D gene TRBD1, 6 bases. Germline CDR1 is SGHRS and CDR2 is YFSETQ. The CDR3 is 15 amino acids. V was shortened by 0 bases and J by 4 bases, with 11 bases between the two germline ends. CDR3: CASSLVRQAYNEQFF. DNA for the CDR3: TGCGCCAGCAGCTTGGTGCGACAGGCATACAATGAGCAGTTCTTC.

The V call is TRBV7-9, the J call TRBJ2-2, with a possible D match to TRBD2 (5 bases). V gave up 5 bases and J gave up 8 bases, with 21 bases separating them. The CDR3 is made up of 16 amino acids. Germline CDR1 SEHNR, CDR2 FQNEAQ (reference sequence). CDR3: CASSDLREPKAGELFF. The CDR3 DNA reads as TGTGCCAGCAGCGACCTGAGGGAACCTAAAGCTGGGGAGCTGTTTTTT. The full variable domain, with the rest looked up from reference TRBV7-9 and TRBJ2-2, is DTGVSQNPRHKITKRGQNVTFRCDPISEHNRLYWYRQTLGQGPEFLTYFQNEAQLEKSRLLSDRFSAERPKGSFSTLEIQRTEQGDSAMYLCASSDLREPKAGELFFGEGSRLTVL.

The chain has TRBV6-5 and TRBJ2-2; perhaps TRBD1 as D (6 bases). CDR1 is MNHEY and CDR2 is SVGAGI in the germline V gene. This CDR3 comprises 15 residues. Trimming cost V 4 bases and J 0 bases, with 9 bases left between them. For the CDR3, the DNA is TGTGCCAGCAGTTCAGGGGTGGCGAACACCGGGGAGCTGTTTTTT. This encodes CASSSGVANTGELFF.

The chain employs TRBV5-1 and TRBJ1-1; 10 bases map to TRBD1. The trim removed 4 bases at V and 1 base at J, leaving 4 bases unmatched. From germline, CDR1 is SGHRS and CDR2 YFSETQ. The length of the CDR3 is 15 residues. CDR3: CASSTGTGENTEAFF. The CDR3 coding sequence is TGCGCCAGCAGCACGGGGACAGGGGAGAACACTGAAGCTTTCTTT.

The table lists this clone with a few counts. The chain carries TRBV18 and TRBJ2-7; 8 bases match TRBD2. V shed 2 bases and J 6 bases; nucleotides not matched to a gene: 6. The CDR3 consists of 14 residues. The germline V gene has CDR1 KGHSH and CDR2 LQKENI. The CDR3 spells CASSPNHRGGEQYV. CDR3 DNA sequence: TGTGCCAGCTCACCAAACCACCGGGGGGGCGAGCAGTACGTC.

The chain joins TRBV4-2 to TRBJ1-1, with D perhaps TRBD1 (5 bases). Per the germline V gene, CDR1 is LGHNA and CDR2 is YNFKEQ. The length of the CDR3 is 14 residues. V lost 3 bases and J 1 base, leaving 9 bases between the germline ends. In DNA, the CDR3 is TGTGCCAGCAGCCACGAGACAGAGAACACTGAAGCTTTCTTT. Translating it yields CASSHETENTEAFF.

This clone occurred once. This chain joins TRBV29-1 and TRBJ2-1; a possible D gene is TRBD2 (5 bases). The CDR3 loop spans 14 amino acids. The V gene's germline CDR1 is SQVTM and CDR2 ANQGSEA. The V and J ends lost 3 bases and 2 bases respectively, with 11 bases between them. Written as DNA, the CDR3 is TGCAGCGTTGAGGACTGGGGTACCTACAATGAGCAGTTCTTC. This sequence encodes CSVEDWGTYNEQFF.

This clone was counted a few times. This chain joins TRBV10-3 and TRBJ2-1, with TRBD2 matching 8 bases. The junction had 3 bases not matched to a gene; V was cut back by 6 bases and J by 5 bases. Germline V gene data show CDR1 as ENHRY and CDR2 as SYGVKD. CDR3 length equals 13 residues. This chain's CDR3 is CAIRAGGHNEQFF. The CDR3 region has the DNA TGTGCCATCAGGGCGGGAGGTCACAATGAGCAGTTCTTC.

This chain links TRBV3-1 (or the pseudogene TRBV3-2) with TRBJ1-2; no clear D. V lost 3 bases, J lost 4 bases, and 15 bases lay in between. CDR3 length equals 15 residues. Germline CDR1 reads LGHDT; CDR2 reads YNNKEL (reference sequence). Here the CDR3 DNA reads TGTGCCAGCAGCCAGACCGGGATTTCGCGCTATGGCTACACCTTC. Protein product: CASSQTGISRYGYTF.

The chain has TRBV19 and TRBJ2-1; TRBD2 matches at 10 bases. V was pared by 4 bases and J by 4 bases, with 7 bases of the junction left unmatched. The CDR3 is 16 residues long. CDR1 and CDR2 (germline): LNHDA, SQIVND (reference sequence). The chain's CDR3 is CASSRIAGGRYNEQFF. The CDR3 DNA follows: TGTGCCAGTAGTAGAATAGCGGGGGGACGTTACAATGAGCAGTTCTTC. The full variable domain, with the rest looked up from reference TRBV19 and TRBJ2-1, is DGGITQSPKYLFRKEGQNVTLSCEQNLNHDAMYWYRQDPGQGLRLIYYSQIVNDFQKGDIAEGYSVSREKKESFPLTVTSAQKNPTAFYLCASSRIAGGRYNEQFFGPGTRLTVL.

The chain joins TRBV5-1 to TRBJ1-6, with 11 nucleotides matching TRBD1. With 2 bases clipped from V and 9 bases from J, the junction kept 4 bases outside the gene matches. Germline V CDR1 and CDR2: SGHRS, YFSETQ. The CDR3 contains 15 residues. The CDR3 protein is CASSFGQGAGSPLHF. CDR3 nucleotide sequence: TGCGCCAGCAGCTTCGGACAGGGGGCTGGTTCACCCCTCCACTTT.

J is TRBJ1-1 and V is TRBV6-6; D unclear. Per germline, CDR1 MNHNY and CDR2 SVGAGI (reference sequence). The CDR3 length is 14 residues. Trimming left V 2 bases short and J 1 base short, with 8 bases between. In DNA form, the CDR3 reads TGTGCCAGCAGTTACGATACAAGGAACACTGAAGCTTTCTTT. Translating it yields CASSYDTRNTEAFF.

This chain links TRBV9 with TRBJ1-1; unclear D gene. With 4 bases removed from V and 1 base from J, the gap between germline ends came to 8 bases. The CDR3 spans 13 residues. CDR1 SGDLS and CDR2 YYNGEE come from the germline V gene. CDR3 sequence reads: CASSPTGNTEAFF. The CDR3 region has the DNA TGTGCCAGCAGCCCAACGGGGAACACTGAAGCTTTCTTT.

This clone showed up many times. The rearrangement joins TRBV11-3 to TRBJ2-1, with a tentative D call TRBD2 (7 bases). Germline V gives CDR1 SGHNT, CDR2 YENEEA. The ends were cut back, 9 bases at V and 8 bases at J, with 17 bases in the middle. CDR3 size: 13 residues. The CDR3: CASSPGGGDEQFF. The CDR3 DNA follows: TGTGCCAGTTCCCCTGGGGGGGGCGATGAGCAGTTCTTC.

This clone was counted once. The chain carries TRBV7-9 and TRBJ2-5; TRBD1 agrees at 7 bases. The J segment lost 5 bases and the V segment lost 4 bases, leaving 10 bases of the junction unmatched. This CDR3 has 15 residues. Germline V gene data show CDR1 as SEHNR and CDR2 as FQNEAQ (reference sequence). In nucleotides, the CDR3 is TGTGCCAGCAGCTACGGGGACAGCCTCACGGAGACCCAGTACTTC. Translated, it gives CASSYGDSLTETQYF. The whole variable domain, remainder taken from reference TRBV7-9 and TRBJ2-5, is DTGVSQNPRHKITKRGQNVTFRCDPISEHNRLYWYRQTLGQGPEFLTYFQNEAQLEKSRLLSDRFSAERPKGSFSTLEIQRTEQGDSAMYLCASSYGDSLTETQYFGPGTRLLVL.

The chain carries TRBV19 and TRBJ2-3; D ambiguous. Germline assignment: CDR1 LNHDA and CDR2 SQIVND (reference sequence). This CDR3 has 16 amino acids. V was pared by 3 bases and J by 4 bases, with 17 bases between. The CDR3 coding sequence is TGTGCCAGTAGTATCCCCGACATAATGGGTGCAGATACGCAGTATTTT. Protein sequence: CASSIPDIMGADTQYF. Filled out from reference TRBV19 and TRBJ2-3, the complete variable domain reads DGGITQSPKYLFRKEGQNVTLSCEQNLNHDAMYWYRQDPGQGLRLIYYSQIVNDFQKGDIAEGYSVSREKKESFPLTVTSAQKNPTAFYLCASSIPDIMGADTQYFGPGTRLTVL.

Written as DNA, the CDR3 is TGTGCCAGCAGCTCGGGACTTGCCACAGATACGCAGTATTTT. Its translation: CASSSGLATDTQYF. The chain joins TRBV7-3 to TRBJ2-3; weak D call: TRBD2 (6 bases). V lost 4 bases and J 2 bases, leaving 10 bases between the germline ends. The CDR3 spans 14 residues. Germline CDR1 is SGHTA and CDR2 is FQGTGA.

This CDR3 is CASTLGQVNSPLHF. CDR3 DNA sequence: TGTGCCAGCACCCTGGGACAGGTGAATTCACCCCTCCACTTT. The chain joins TRBV28 to TRBJ1-6; 8 nucleotides line up with TRBD1. Looked up from germline, CDR1 is MDHEN and CDR2 is SYDVKM. V was clipped by 7 bases and J by 7 bases; unmatched bases: 6. The CDR3 totals 14 residues.

This chain connects TRBV5-1 to TRBJ2-2; no definite D call. The germline V gene has CDR1 SGHRS and CDR2 YFSETQ. The V and J ends lost 9 bases and 1 base respectively, with 13 bases between them. The CDR3 runs 14 residues. The CDR3 region is CATKLRGNTGELFF. DNA of the CDR3: TGCGCCACCAAACTCAGAGGGAACACCGGGGAGCTGTTTTTT. Filled out from reference TRBV5-1 and TRBJ2-2, the complete variable domain reads KAGVTQTPRYLIKTRGQQVTLSCSPISGHRSVSWYQQTPGQGLQFLFEYFSETQRNKGNFPGRFSGRQFSNSRSEMNVSTLELGDSALYLCATKLRGNTGELFFGEGSRLTVL.